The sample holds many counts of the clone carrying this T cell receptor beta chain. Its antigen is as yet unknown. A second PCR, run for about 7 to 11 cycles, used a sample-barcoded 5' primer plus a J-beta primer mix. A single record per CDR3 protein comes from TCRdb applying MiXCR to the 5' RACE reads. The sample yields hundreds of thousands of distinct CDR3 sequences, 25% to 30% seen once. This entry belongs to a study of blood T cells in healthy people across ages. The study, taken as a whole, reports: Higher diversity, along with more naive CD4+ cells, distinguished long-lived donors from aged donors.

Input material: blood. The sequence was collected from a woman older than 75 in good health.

Written as DNA, the CDR3 is TGTGCCAGCGGCCCCCGGGACAGGGTCTTGAATGAGCAGTTCTTC. This codes for CASGPRDRVLNEQFF. This chain links TRBV6-1 with TRBJ2-1; 9 bases fit TRBD1. Unmatched junction bases numbered 12, after V lost 8 bases and J lost 7 bases. The CDR3 is made up of 15 amino acids. Germline loops: CDR1 MNHNS, CDR2 SASEGT.